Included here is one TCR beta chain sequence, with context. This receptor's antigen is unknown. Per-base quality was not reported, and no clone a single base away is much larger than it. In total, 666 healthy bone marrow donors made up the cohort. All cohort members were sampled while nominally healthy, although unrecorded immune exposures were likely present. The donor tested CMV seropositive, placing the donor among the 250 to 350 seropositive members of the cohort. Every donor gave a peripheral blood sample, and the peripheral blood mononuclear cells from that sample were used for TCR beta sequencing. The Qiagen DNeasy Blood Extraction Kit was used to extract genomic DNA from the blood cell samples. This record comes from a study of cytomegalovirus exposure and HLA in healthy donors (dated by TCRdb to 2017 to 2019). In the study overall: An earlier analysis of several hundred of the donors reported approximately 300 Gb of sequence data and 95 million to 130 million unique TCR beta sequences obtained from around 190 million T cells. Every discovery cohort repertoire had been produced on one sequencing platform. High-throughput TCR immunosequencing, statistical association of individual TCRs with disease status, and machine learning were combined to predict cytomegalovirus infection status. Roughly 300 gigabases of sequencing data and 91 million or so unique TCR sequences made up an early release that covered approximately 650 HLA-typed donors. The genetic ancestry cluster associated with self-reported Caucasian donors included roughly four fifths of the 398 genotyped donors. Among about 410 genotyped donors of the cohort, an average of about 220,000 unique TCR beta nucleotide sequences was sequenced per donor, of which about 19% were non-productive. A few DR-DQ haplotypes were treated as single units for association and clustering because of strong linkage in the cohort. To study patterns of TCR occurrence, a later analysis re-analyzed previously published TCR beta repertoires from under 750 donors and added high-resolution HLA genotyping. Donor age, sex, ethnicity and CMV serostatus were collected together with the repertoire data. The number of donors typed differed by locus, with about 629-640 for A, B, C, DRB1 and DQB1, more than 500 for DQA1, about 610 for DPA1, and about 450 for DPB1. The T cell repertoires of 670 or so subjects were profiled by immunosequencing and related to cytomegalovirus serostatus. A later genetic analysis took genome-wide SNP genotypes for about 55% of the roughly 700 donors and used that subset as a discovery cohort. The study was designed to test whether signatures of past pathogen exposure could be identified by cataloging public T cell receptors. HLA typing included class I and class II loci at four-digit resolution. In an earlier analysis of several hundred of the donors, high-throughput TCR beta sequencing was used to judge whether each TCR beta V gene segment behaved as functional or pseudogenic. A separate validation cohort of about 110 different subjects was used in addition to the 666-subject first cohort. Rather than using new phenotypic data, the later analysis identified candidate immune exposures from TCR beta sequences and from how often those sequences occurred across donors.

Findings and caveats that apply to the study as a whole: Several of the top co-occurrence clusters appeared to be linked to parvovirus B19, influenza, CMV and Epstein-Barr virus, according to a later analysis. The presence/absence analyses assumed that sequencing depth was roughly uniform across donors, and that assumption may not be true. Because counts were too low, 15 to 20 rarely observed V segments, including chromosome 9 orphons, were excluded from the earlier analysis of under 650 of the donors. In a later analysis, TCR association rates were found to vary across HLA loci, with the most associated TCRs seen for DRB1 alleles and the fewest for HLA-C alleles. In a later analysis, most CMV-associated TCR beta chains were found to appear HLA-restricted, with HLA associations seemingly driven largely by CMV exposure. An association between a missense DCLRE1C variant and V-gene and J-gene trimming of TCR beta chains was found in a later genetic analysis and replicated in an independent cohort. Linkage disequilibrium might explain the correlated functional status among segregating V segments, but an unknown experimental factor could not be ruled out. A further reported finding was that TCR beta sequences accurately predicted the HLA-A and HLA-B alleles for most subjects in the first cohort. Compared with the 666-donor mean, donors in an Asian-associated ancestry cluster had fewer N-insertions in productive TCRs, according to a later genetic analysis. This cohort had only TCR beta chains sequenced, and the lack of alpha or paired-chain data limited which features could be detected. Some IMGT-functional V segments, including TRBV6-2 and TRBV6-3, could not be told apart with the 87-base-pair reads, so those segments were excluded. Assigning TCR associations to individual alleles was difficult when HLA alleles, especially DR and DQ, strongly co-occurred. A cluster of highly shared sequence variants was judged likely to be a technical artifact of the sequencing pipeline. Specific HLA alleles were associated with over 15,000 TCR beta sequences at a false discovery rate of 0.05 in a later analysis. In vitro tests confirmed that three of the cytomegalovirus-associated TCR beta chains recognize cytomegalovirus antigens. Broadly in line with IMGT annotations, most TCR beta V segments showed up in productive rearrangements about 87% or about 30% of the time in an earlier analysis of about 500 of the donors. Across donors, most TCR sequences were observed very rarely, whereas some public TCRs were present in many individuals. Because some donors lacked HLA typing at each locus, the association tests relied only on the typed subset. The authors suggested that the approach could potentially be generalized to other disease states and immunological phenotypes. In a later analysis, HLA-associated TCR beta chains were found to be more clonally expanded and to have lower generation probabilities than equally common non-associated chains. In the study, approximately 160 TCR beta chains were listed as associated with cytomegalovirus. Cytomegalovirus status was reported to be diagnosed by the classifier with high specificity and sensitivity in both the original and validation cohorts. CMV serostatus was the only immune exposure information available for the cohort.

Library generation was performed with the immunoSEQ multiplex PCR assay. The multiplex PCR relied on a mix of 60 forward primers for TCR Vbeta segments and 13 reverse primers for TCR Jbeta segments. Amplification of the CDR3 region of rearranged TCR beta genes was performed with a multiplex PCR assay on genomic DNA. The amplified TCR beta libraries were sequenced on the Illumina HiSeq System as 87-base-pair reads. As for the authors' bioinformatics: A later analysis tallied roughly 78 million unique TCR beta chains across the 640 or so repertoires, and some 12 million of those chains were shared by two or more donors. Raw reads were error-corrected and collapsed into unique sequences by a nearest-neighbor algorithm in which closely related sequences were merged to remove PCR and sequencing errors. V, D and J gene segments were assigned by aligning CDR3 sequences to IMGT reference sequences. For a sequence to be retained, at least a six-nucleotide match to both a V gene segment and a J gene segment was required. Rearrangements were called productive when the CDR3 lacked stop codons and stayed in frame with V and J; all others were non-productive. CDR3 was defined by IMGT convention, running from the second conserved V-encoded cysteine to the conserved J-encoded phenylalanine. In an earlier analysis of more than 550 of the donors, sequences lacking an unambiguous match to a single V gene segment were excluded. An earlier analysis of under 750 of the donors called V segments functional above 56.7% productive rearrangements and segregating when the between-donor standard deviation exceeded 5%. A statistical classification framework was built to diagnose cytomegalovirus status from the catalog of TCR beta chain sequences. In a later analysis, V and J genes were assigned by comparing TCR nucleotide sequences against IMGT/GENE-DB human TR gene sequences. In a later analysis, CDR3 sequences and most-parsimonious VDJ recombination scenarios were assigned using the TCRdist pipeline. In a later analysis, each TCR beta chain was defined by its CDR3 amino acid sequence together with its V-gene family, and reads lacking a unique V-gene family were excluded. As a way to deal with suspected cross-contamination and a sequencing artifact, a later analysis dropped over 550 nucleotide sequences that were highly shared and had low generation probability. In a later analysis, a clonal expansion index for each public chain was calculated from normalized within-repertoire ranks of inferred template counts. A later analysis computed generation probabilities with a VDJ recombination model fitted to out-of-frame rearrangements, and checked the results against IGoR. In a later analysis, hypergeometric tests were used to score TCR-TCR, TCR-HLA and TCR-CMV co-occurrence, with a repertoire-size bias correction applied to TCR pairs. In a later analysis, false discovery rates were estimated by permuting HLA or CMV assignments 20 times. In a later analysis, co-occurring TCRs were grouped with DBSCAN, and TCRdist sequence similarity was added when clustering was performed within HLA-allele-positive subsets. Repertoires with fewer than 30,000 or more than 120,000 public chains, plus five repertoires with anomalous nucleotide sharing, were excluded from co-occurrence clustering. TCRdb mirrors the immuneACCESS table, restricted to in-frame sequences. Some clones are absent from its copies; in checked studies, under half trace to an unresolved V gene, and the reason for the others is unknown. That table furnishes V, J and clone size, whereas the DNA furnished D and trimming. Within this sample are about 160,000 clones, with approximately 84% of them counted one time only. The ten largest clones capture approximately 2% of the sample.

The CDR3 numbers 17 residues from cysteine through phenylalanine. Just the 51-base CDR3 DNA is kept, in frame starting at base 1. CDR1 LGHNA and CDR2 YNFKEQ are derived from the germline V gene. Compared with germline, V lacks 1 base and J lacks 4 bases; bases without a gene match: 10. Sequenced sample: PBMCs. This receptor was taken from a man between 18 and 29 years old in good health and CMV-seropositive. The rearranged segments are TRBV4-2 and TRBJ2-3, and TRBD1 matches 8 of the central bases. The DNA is TGTGCCAGCAGCCAAGTCGGTAGGGCAGGGGGCGCAGATACGCAGTATTTT. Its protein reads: CASSQVGRAGGADTQYF.